These T cell receptor beta chains were read from a single sample in a study of T-cell memory formation after mild COVID-19. TCRdb re-called the 5' RACE reads through MiXCR, storing one row per CDR3 protein. The table has about 440,000 distinct CDR3 sequences, roughly 20% seen once; the top ten hold 8.4%. Sample: PBMCs or a T cell subset sorted from them (not recorded which). The source is an adult woman who had mild COVID-19 (a few samples of this study predate the infection). Cell type and time point are not known. CDR3s include the opening cysteine and the closing phenylalanine or tryptophan. Each record gives: clone size, D gene, J gene, V gene, CDR3 protein, CDR3 DNA. D genes are given only for firm matches. A clone size is listed for some rows: how often the clone was seen (once, few, many), or a class if it is expanded.

clone_size: few; d_call: TRBD2; j_call: TRBJ2-7; v_call: TRBV7-2; cdr3_aa: CASSPRTSGIISYEQYF; cdr3_nt: TGTGCCAGCAGCCCGAGGACTAGCGGGATTATCTCCTACGAGCAGTACTTC
clone_size: NA; d_call: NA; j_call: TRBJ1-1; v_call: TRBV21-1; cdr3_aa: CASSPPRGQGGEAFF; cdr3_nt: TGTGCCAGCAGCCCGCCCCGTGGACAGGGCGGTGAAGCTTTCTTT
clone_size: NA; d_call: TRBD1; j_call: TRBJ2-5; v_call: TRBV27; cdr3_aa: CASSWTGTGQETQYF; cdr3_nt: TGTGCCAGCAGTTGGACCGGGACAGGGCAAGAGACCCAGTACTTC
clone_size: few; d_call: TRBD2; j_call: TRBJ2-2; v_call: TRBV7-3; cdr3_aa: CASSFGLAGALAGELFF; cdr3_nt: TGTGCCAGCAGCTTCGGACTAGCGGGAGCCCTAGCCGGGGAGCTGTTTTTT
clone_size: few; d_call: NA; j_call: TRBJ2-3; v_call: TRBV5-1; cdr3_aa: CASSLAQAEGTQYF; cdr3_nt: TGCGCCAGCAGCTTGGCCCAGGCGGAGGGTACGCAGTATTTT
clone_size: NA; d_call: NA; j_call: TRBJ2-5; v_call: TRBV9; cdr3_aa: CASSVGQRSETQYF; cdr3_nt: TGTGCCAGCAGCGTAGGGCAGCGCTCGGAGACCCAGTACTTC
clone_size: NA; d_call: TRBD2; j_call: TRBJ2-1; v_call: TRBV7-2; cdr3_aa: CASSLVTGGRGYEQFF; cdr3_nt: TGTGCCAGCAGCTTAGTTACAGGCGGGAGAGGATATGAGCAGTTCTTC
clone_size: few; d_call: NA; j_call: TRBJ2-6; v_call: TRBV7-9; cdr3_aa: CASSSPTGANVLTF; cdr3_nt: TGTGCCAGCAGCTCCCCAACTGGGGCCAACGTCCTGACTTTC
clone_size: NA; d_call: NA; j_call: TRBJ1-1; v_call: TRBV6-5; cdr3_aa: CASSRQAGNTEAFF; cdr3_nt: TGTGCCAGCAGTAGACAGGCGGGGAACACTGAAGCTTTCTTT
clone_size: NA; d_call: TRBD2; j_call: TRBJ2-1; v_call: TRBV4-1; cdr3_aa: CASSPGLAGESYNEQFF; cdr3_nt: TGCGCCAGCAGTCCAGGACTAGCGGGAGAATCCTACAATGAGCAGTTCTTC
clone_size: NA; d_call: NA; j_call: TRBJ2-3; v_call: TRBV12-3/TRBV12-4; cdr3_aa: CASSSPPRQHSLSRITDTQYF; cdr3_nt: TGTGCCAGCAGTTCCCCCCCGAGACAGCATTCGTTATCTCGAATCACGGATACGCAGTATTTT
clone_size: many; d_call: TRBD2; j_call: TRBJ2-7; v_call: TRBV6-5; cdr3_aa: CASTKRLALGEQYF; cdr3_nt: TGTGCCAGCACCAAACGACTAGCACTTGGCGAGCAGTACTTC
clone_size: NA; d_call: TRBD2; j_call: TRBJ2-3; v_call: TRBV20-1; cdr3_aa: CSARPSGSTDTQYF; cdr3_nt: TGCAGTGCTAGACCTAGCGGGAGCACAGATACGCAGTATTTT
clone_size: NA; d_call: NA; j_call: TRBJ1-6; v_call: TRBV6-5; cdr3_aa: CASSYGVNSPLHF; cdr3_nt: TGTGCCAGCAGTTACGGGGTTAATTCACCCCTCCACTTT
clone_size: NA; d_call: NA; j_call: TRBJ1-1; v_call: TRBV9; cdr3_aa: CASSGRDLNTEAFF; cdr3_nt: TGTGCCAGCAGCGGACGGGACTTGAACACTGAAGCTTTCTTT
clone_size: NA; d_call: NA; j_call: TRBJ1-2; v_call: TRBV15; cdr3_aa: CATSNRAIGLGGYTF; cdr3_nt: TGTGCCACCAGCAACCGGGCAATCGGCTTGGGTGGCTACACCTTC
clone_size: few; d_call: NA; j_call: TRBJ2-7; v_call: TRBV5-4; cdr3_aa: CASSLGGVGTYEQYF; cdr3_nt: TGTGCCAGCAGCTTGGGCGGGGTCGGGACCTACGAGCAGTACTTC
clone_size: NA; d_call: NA; j_call: TRBJ1-1; v_call: TRBV30; cdr3_aa: CAWKEGFSSEAFF; cdr3_nt: TGTGCCTGGAAAGAGGGTTTTTCTTCTGAAGCTTTCTTT